These 21 T cell receptor beta chains came from one sample sequenced in a study of T cells in tumors after PD-1 blockade. Profiling relied on immunoSEQ multiplex PCR, and the TCRdb table lists in-frame clones only, not all of them. The sample shows roughly 50,000 clones, 65% to 85% of them seen only once. The source material was PBMCs, sampled before anti-PD-1 treatment. Receptors originate from a human donor with basal cell carcinoma.

The chain employs TRBV3-1 (or the pseudogene TRBV3-2) and TRBJ2-5; D gene unclear. CDR3 length equals 14 residues. CDR1 and CDR2 (germline): LGHDT, YNNKEL (reference sequence). With 3 bases removed from V and 5 bases from J, the gap between germline ends came to 13 bases. In DNA form, the CDR3 reads TGTGCCAGCAGCCAGAGTCTAGAAGGCGAGACCCAGTACTTC. It encodes CASSQSLEGETQYF.

The rearrangement links TRBV12-3 or TRBV12-4 to TRBJ1-2; no definite D call. Trimming removed 6 bases at V and 1 base at J, with 9 bases between. CDR3 size: 13 residues. CDR3: CASSLIGNYGYTF. The CDR3 nucleotides are TGTGCCAGCAGCCTTATAGGTAACTATGGCTACACCTTC.

This rearrangement joins TRBV4-2 to TRBJ2-1, with unresolved D. V lost 6 bases and J lost 6, with 15 bases in between. Germline V gene data show CDR1 as LGHNA and CDR2 as YNFKEQ. The CDR3 loop spans 14 amino acids. DNA for the CDR3: TGTGCCAGCAGTCCAGTGGAAAGTCTCAATGAGCAGTTCTTC. This encodes CASSPVESLNEQFF.

This clone was seen only a few times. The gene calls are TRBV6-5 and TRBJ2-7; the match to TRBD1 covers 9 bases. The CDR3 consists of 12 residues. Germline assignment: CDR1 MNHEY and CDR2 SVGAGI. Trimming cost V 5 bases and J 6 bases; bases outside gene matches: 2. Here the CDR3 reads CASSPDRGEQYF. For the CDR3, the DNA is TGTGCCAGCAGTCCGGACAGGGGCGAGCAGTACTTC.

The chain has TRBV4-1 and TRBJ1-1; D unclear. The CDR3 contains 13 residues. V was clipped by 4 bases and J by 4 bases, with 10 bases between them. Per germline, CDR1 MGHRA and CDR2 YSYEKL. The CDR3 region has the DNA TGCGCCAGCAGCCCCCAAGGGATCACTGAAGCTTTCTTT. Protein product: CASSPQGITEAFF.

V gene TRBV6-4 combines with J gene TRBJ1-1; D gene ambiguous. Germline V CDR1 and CDR2: MRHNA, SNTAGT. The V gene lost 6 bases and the J gene lost 0 bases, with 11 bases spanning the gap. The CDR3 length is 14 residues. CDR3 in amino acids: CASRSTDMNTEAFF. The CDR3 DNA is TGTGCCAGCAGGAGTACAGATATGAACACTGAAGCTTTCTTT.

The CDR3 DNA follows: TGTGCCAGCAGCGCCTTGCGGGGAGCTGTGAATGAGCAGTTCTTC. Translation: CASSALRGAVNEQFF. The chain carries TRBV5-4 and TRBJ2-1; D is possibly TRBD2 (6 bases). The CDR3 is made up of 15 amino acids. Germline CDR1 and CDR2: SGHNT and YYREEE (reference sequence). V was pared by 4 bases and J by 7 bases, with 18 bases between.

The V call is TRBV11-1, the J call TRBJ2-3; D gene ambiguous. Germline assignment: CDR1 SGHAT and CDR2 FQDESV (reference sequence). The CDR3 sequence is 16 residues long. V was cut by 4 bases and J by 0 bases, with 14 bases left in between. CDR3 sequence (DNA): TGTGCCAGCAGCTACTACAGATCTGCTAGCACAGATACGCAGTATTTT. Amino acids: CASSYYRSASTDTQYF. Filled out from reference TRBV11-1 and TRBJ2-3, the complete variable domain reads EAEVAQSPRYKITEKSQAVAFWCDPISGHATLYWYRQILGQGPELLVQFQDESVVDDSQLPKDRFSAERLKGVDSTLKIQPAELGDSAMYLCASSYYRSASTDTQYFGPGTRLTVL.

V is TRBV30 and J is TRBJ1-6; TRBD1 agrees at 9 bases. This CDR3 comprises 15 residues. V dropped 3 bases and J dropped 9; count of bases not matched to a gene: 9. The V gene's germline CDR1 is GTSNPN and CDR2 SVGIG (reference sequence). The CDR3 region is CAWRQVPQGASPLHF. CDR3 coding DNA: TGTGCCTGGAGACAGGTACCACAGGGGGCTTCACCCCTCCACTTT.

This rearrangement joins TRBV10-3 to TRBJ1-1, with TRBD1 matching 7 bases. After removal of 10 bases from V and 1 base from J, the junction contained 9 bases not matched to a gene. CDR1 and CDR2 from the germline V gene are ENHRY and SYGVKD. The CDR3 length is 14 residues. The CDR3 DNA sequence: TGTGCCACCGGGGGACGACAGGGGAACACTGAAGCTTTCTTT. Translating it yields CATGGRQGNTEAFF.

The chain carries TRBV19 and TRBJ1-5; D is uncertain. Deletions cut 8 bases from V and 1 base from J, with 12 bases between. From germline, CDR1 is LNHDA and CDR2 SQIVND (reference sequence). This CDR3 spans 14 amino acids. The CDR3 sequence is CASSQQASNQPQHF. The CDR3 nucleotides are TGTGCCAGTTCCCAGCAGGCGAGCAATCAGCCCCAGCATTTT.

The chain is built from TRBV27 and TRBJ1-5; D gene uncertain. This CDR3 is 13 amino acids long. Germline V gene data show CDR1 as MNHEY and CDR2 as SMNVEV (reference sequence). V was trimmed by 6 bases and J by 0 bases, leaving 6 bases between them. The CDR3 sequence is CASSRYSNQPQHF. CDR3 DNA: TGTGCCAGCAGCAGATATAGCAATCAGCCCCAGCATTTT.

V usage is TRBV5-1 and J usage is TRBJ1-1; no clear D gene. V lost 1 base, J lost 7 bases, and 11 bases lay in between. Germline V gene data show CDR1 as SGHRS and CDR2 as YFSETQ. There are 13 residues in the CDR3. The CDR3 region is CASSLRPEGEAFF. In DNA form, the CDR3 reads TGCGCCAGCAGCTTGCGCCCGGAGGGTGAAGCTTTCTTT.

CDR3 sequence: CASKGELQETQYF. The CDR3 DNA follows: TGTGCCAGCAAAGGGGAACTCCAAGAGACCCAGTACTTC. The chain carries TRBV6-6 and TRBJ2-5; TRBD1 is a possible D gene (5 bases). This CDR3 has 13 residues. CDR1 is MNHNY, CDR2 SVGAGI, per germline (reference sequence). Trimming left V 7 bases short and J 1 base short, with 10 bases between.

Here the CDR3 DNA reads TGTGCCAGCAGCTTGGAGGGGGGCTGGAGCAATCAGCCCCAGCATTTT. This gives the protein CASSLEGGWSNQPQHF. The V call is TRBV5-5, the J call TRBJ1-5; D is possibly TRBD1 (6 bases). Germline CDR1 and CDR2: SGHKS and YYEKEE (reference sequence). The CDR3 runs to 16 residues. With 0 bases removed from V and 1 base from J, the gap between germline ends came to 11 bases.

This rearrangement joins TRBV18 to TRBJ1-1, with a possible D match to TRBD1 (6 bases). The CDR3 covers 14 residues. The V gene's germline CDR1 is KGHSH and CDR2 LQKENI. V shed 3 bases and J shed 6 bases, with 14 bases lying between them. As DNA, the CDR3 is TGTGCCAGCTCACCGACGAAACAGGGATCTGAAGCTTTCTTT. Residues: CASSPTKQGSEAFF.

DNA for the CDR3: TGCAGTGCTAGTTCCCCTAGCGGGGCCACAGATACGCAGTATTTT. Translation gives CSASSPSGATDTQYF. The chain is built from TRBV20-1 and TRBJ2-3; 9 bases map to TRBD2. This CDR3 comprises 15 residues. V lost 3 bases to trimming and J lost 2 bases; unmatched junction nucleotides: 6. Germline V CDR1 and CDR2: DFQATT, SNEGSKA (reference sequence).

J is TRBJ1-1 and V is TRBV13; a weak D match, TRBD1 (5 bases). CDR1 is PRHDT and CDR2 is FYEKMQ in the germline V gene (reference sequence). Trimming took 4 bases from V and 7 from J, leaving 10 bases between them. The CDR3 has 12 amino acids. CDR3: CASSSQGYEAFF. CDR3 in DNA: TGTGCCAGCAGCTCCCAGGGATATGAAGCTTTCTTT.

CDR3 region: CASSPGHSQETQYF. The CDR3 DNA reads as TGTGCCAGCAGCCCGGGACACAGCCAAGAGACCCAGTACTTC. V usage is TRBV5-4 and J usage is TRBJ2-5; possibly TRBD1 for D (6 bases). With 4 bases removed from V and 1 base from J, the gap between germline ends came to 11 bases. CDR1 and CDR2 (germline): SGHNT, YYREEE (reference sequence). The CDR3 sequence is 14 residues long.

The chain carries TRBV15 and TRBJ1-1, with 10 bases matching TRBD1. The V gene's germline CDR1 is LNHNV and CDR2 YYDKDF (reference sequence). Unmatched junction bases numbered 6, after V lost 3 bases and J lost 5 bases. This CDR3 has 15 residues. CDR3 sequence: CATSRGGQGRTEAFF. CDR3 sequence (DNA): TGTGCCACCAGCAGGGGGGGACAGGGGAGGACTGAAGCTTTCTTT.

This chain connects TRBV5-1 to TRBJ1-2, with TRBD1 identical over 9 bases. There are 14 residues in the CDR3. Germline V gene sequence: CDR1 SGHRS, CDR2 YFSETQ. The junction had 4 bases not matched to a gene; V was cut back by 0 bases and J by 7 bases. The CDR3 DNA follows: TGCGCCAGCAGCTTGGGGGACAGGGCCGGTGGCTACACCTTC. Residues: CASSLGDRAGGYTF.